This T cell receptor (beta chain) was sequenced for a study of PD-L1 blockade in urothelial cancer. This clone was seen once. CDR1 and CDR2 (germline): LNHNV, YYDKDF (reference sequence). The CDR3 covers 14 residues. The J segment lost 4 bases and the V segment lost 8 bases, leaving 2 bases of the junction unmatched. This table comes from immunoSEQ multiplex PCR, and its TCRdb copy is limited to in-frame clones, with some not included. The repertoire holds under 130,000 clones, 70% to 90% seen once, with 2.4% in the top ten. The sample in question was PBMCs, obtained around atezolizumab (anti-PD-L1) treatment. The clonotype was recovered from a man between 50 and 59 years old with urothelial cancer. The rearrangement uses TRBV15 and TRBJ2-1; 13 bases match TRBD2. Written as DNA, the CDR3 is TGTGCCACCCGGACTAGCGGGAGTTACAATGAGCAGTTCTTC. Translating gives CATRTSGSYNEQFF.